This entry describes one T cell receptor (beta chain). Some clones are missing from TCRdb's copy, which holds only in-frame ones; the method was immunoSEQ multiplex PCR. The sample holds roughly 46,000 clones, 75% to 85% seen once. Trimming at V came to 0 bases and at J to 10 bases, leaving 1 base not matched to a gene. This CDR3 has 12 amino acids. Germline V gives CDR1 SGHRS, CDR2 YFSETQ. This sample is part of a study of OX40 agonist ivuxolimab in advanced cancers. The chain recombines TRBV5-1 with TRBJ1-1, with TRBD1 matching over 9 bases. The origin of this receptor is an adult with an advanced solid tumor such as melanoma, head and neck, liver or kidney cancer. Sequencing used CD4+ or CD8+ T cells sorted from blood, obtained in a trial of the OX40 agonist ivuxolimab. CDR3 region: CASSLGQGGAFF. CDR3 DNA: TGCGCCAGCAGCTTGGGACAGGGGGGAGCTTTCTTT.